The 27 T cell receptor beta chains in this list originate from one sample, sequenced in a study of early T cells in non-severe SARS-CoV-2 infection. TCRdb redid the calling of the 5' RACE reads with MiXCR, one entry per CDR3 protein. The repertoire holds about 56,000 distinct CDR3 sequences, over 12% seen once, with about 4% in the top ten. The sequenced sample was whole blood, obtained at baseline. The receptors derive from an adult who was a healthcare worker with PCR-confirmed SARS-CoV-2 infection or an uninfected control (not recorded which).

The chain recombines TRBV29-1 with TRBJ2-1; perhaps D is TRBD1 or TRBD2 (5 bases each). V lost 0 bases and J lost 7, with 19 bases in between. Germline CDR1 reads SQVTM; CDR2 reads ANQGSEA. The CDR3 extends over 16 amino acids. The CDR3 nucleotides read TGCAGCGTTGAAGATCAGAGGGGACCCCTAGGGAATGAGCAGTTCTTC. Translating it yields CSVEDQRGPLGNEQFF.

This clonotype has just a few counts. The V call is TRBV7-8, the J call TRBJ2-7, with D possibly matching TRBD2 (6 bases). This CDR3 comprises 13 residues. The germline gives CDR1 SGHVS, CDR2 FQNEAQ. Trimming took off 1 base at V and 7 bases at J, with 11 bases between the two ends. CDR3 in amino acids: CASSLVSAGEQYF. DNA of the CDR3: TGTGCCAGCAGCTTAGTTTCGGCGGGAGAGCAGTACTTC.

The chain uses TRBV30 and TRBJ1-6, with 8 bases fitting TRBD1. After removal of 4 bases from V and 13 bases from J, the junction contained 12 bases not matched to a gene. Germline CDR1 and CDR2: GTSNPN and SVGIG (reference sequence). CDR3 size: 14 residues. The CDR3 nucleotides are TGTGCCTGGAAGCCCCGGGACAGGCCAACGCCCCTCCACTTT. Protein product: CAWKPRDRPTPLHF.

This clonotype has at least ten counts. The chain employs TRBV5-1 and TRBJ2-2; possibly TRBD1 for D (6 bases). The length of the CDR3 is 16 residues. Germline lookup yields CDR1 SGHRS and CDR2 YFSETQ. V lost 6 bases and J lost 2, with 17 bases in between. CDR3 protein: CASTPRAGVNTGELFF. The CDR3 coding sequence is TGCGCCAGCACCCCTAGGGCAGGGGTTAACACCGGGGAGCTGTTTTTT.

This clonotype was observed a few times. V usage is TRBV3-1 and J usage is TRBJ2-5, with D uncertain. CDR1 is LGHDT, CDR2 YNNKEL, per germline (reference sequence). The V and J ends lost 1 base and 3 bases respectively, with 6 bases between them. The CDR3 spans 13 residues. The CDR3 DNA follows: TGTGCCAGCAGCCAAGCCCAGGAAGAGACCCAGTACTTC. Translated: CASSQAQEETQYF.

This clonotype was found once. The chain couples TRBV14 to TRBJ2-1; TRBD2 matches at 7 bases. In germline, CDR1 is SGHDN, CDR2 FVKESK. Germline trimming cut 3 bases from V and 1 base from J; bases unmatched to any gene: 6. The CDR3 extends over 16 amino acids. CDR3 residues: CASSHPGLPSYNEQFF. The CDR3 coding sequence is TGTGCCAGCAGCCATCCGGGACTACCGTCCTACAATGAGCAGTTCTTC.

This rearrangement joins TRBV7-8 to TRBJ2-1; 9 positions agree with TRBD2. Germline-derived CDR1 and CDR2 are SGHVS and FQNEAQ. The CDR3 spans 16 residues. With 5 bases clipped from V and 7 bases from J, the junction kept 12 bases outside the gene matches. The DNA for the CDR3 is TGTGCCAGCAGCCCCCTGGTAGCGGGAGTACTTAATGAGCAGTTCTTC. Protein sequence: CASSPLVAGVLNEQFF. Based on the CDR3 plus reference TRBV7-8 and TRBJ2-1, the full variable domain is GAGVSQSPRYKVAKRGQDVALRCDPISGHVSLFWYQQALGQGPEFLTYFQNEAQLDKSGLPSDRFFAERPEGSVSTLKIQRTQQEDSAVYLCASSPLVAGVLNEQFFGPGTRLTVL.

This clonotype was recorded a few times. The chain employs TRBV11-2 and TRBJ2-3; tentative D call: TRBD2 (6 bases). In germline, CDR1 is SGHAT, CDR2 FQNNGV. Trimming removed 5 bases from V and 2 bases from J, with 20 bases in between. The CDR3 consists of 17 residues. For the CDR3, the DNA is TGTGCCAGCAGCCCACCGTTTGTGGCGGGGTACACAGATACGCAGTATTTT. Encoded protein: CASSPPFVAGYTDTQYF.

The chain employs TRBV29-1 and TRBJ2-5, with D possibly being TRBD1 (6 bases). The CDR3 runs to 13 residues. Per the germline V gene, CDR1 is SQVTM and CDR2 is ANQGSEA. V was cut by 7 bases and J by 5 bases, with 17 bases left in between. The CDR3 loop reads CSARQDRSETQYF. CDR3 in DNA: TGCAGCGCGCGACAGGATCGTTCGGAGACCCAGTACTTC. Full variable domain (remainder filled in from reference TRBV29-1 and TRBJ2-5): SAVISQKPSRDICQRGTSLTIQCQVDSQVTMMFWYRQQPGQSLTLIATANQGSEATYESGFVIDKFPISRPNLTFSTLTVSNMSPEDSSIYLCSARQDRSETQYFGPGTRLLVL.

The genes are TRBV4-2 and TRBJ1-2, with D unclear. The CDR3 covers 14 residues. Deletions cut 2 bases from V and 4 bases from J, with 11 bases between. The V gene's germline CDR1 is LGHNA and CDR2 YNFKEQ. The CDR3 sequence is CASSQREAGYGYTF. The CDR3 bases are TGTGCCAGCAGCCAAAGAGAGGCGGGCTATGGCTACACCTTC.

This chain uses TRBV12-3 or TRBV12-4 with TRBJ2-5; the D gene could be TRBD1 or TRBD2 (6 bases each). The length of the CDR3 is 14 residues. V shed 4 bases and J shed 7 bases, with 16 bases lying between them. The CDR3 DNA is TGTGCCAGCAGTTGGTCCGGGGGCGGAGGGACCCAGTACTTC. This gives the protein CASSWSGGGGTQYF.

The genes are TRBV12-3 or TRBV12-4 and TRBJ2-1; no definite D call. This CDR3 is 13 amino acids long. V was pared by 6 bases and J by 2 bases, with 8 bases between. The CDR3, as DNA: TGTGCCAGCAGCCGACGTCCCTACAATGAGCAGTTCTTC. Translation gives CASSRRPYNEQFF.

This clonotype has a count of ten or more. V and J are TRBV6-1 and TRBJ1-4; D is undetermined. The CDR3 contains 17 residues. The V end lost 3 bases, the J end lost 11 bases, and 25 bases lay between the germline ends. CDR1 and CDR2 from the germline V gene are MNHNS and SASEGT. As DNA, the CDR3 is TGTGCCAGCAGTGATGAATTGACGGAACCCGGCCCCTGGAAACTGTTTTTT. Encoded protein: CASSDELTEPGPWKLFF.

This clonotype was picked up many times. The rearrangement joins TRBV30 to TRBJ2-1; 12 bases are shared with TRBD2. The CDR3 length is 16 residues. Germline CDR1 GTSNPN, CDR2 SVGIG (reference sequence). The trim removed 3 bases at V and 4 bases at J, leaving 7 bases unmatched. CDR3 nucleotide sequence: TGTGCCTGGAGGGACGCCGGGACTAGCGGGTACAATGAGCAGTTCTTC. This sequence encodes CAWRDAGTSGYNEQFF.

The sample holds a few counts of this clonotype. J is TRBJ2-7 and V is TRBV10-3, with 10 positions matching TRBD1. This CDR3 comprises 15 residues. V was pared by 3 bases and J by 5 bases, with 7 bases of the junction left unmatched. Germline-derived CDR1 and CDR2 are ENHRY and SYGVKD. Written as DNA, the CDR3 is TGTGCCATCAGTGATCAGGGACAGGGGTACCACGAGCAGTACTTC. Its protein is CAISDQGQGYHEQYF.

This clonotype was detected many times. This chain links TRBV6-4 with TRBJ1-4; 8 nucleotides align to TRBD1. CDR1 and CDR2 (germline): MRHNA, SNTAGT. This CDR3 is 14 amino acids long. The V segment lost 10 bases and the J segment 4 bases; nucleotides outside the gene matches: 8. DNA of the CDR3: TGTGCCACCGGTGGACAGGGACGTAATGAAAAACTGTTTTTT. Translation gives CATGGQGRNEKLFF.

This clonotype was counted between two and nine times. The rearrangement uses TRBV20-1 and TRBJ2-1; TRBD2 matches at 12 bases. Trimming at V came to 0 bases and at J to 0 bases, leaving 6 bases not matched to a gene. The CDR3 runs to 18 residues. The germline gives CDR1 DFQATT, CDR2 SNEGSKA (reference sequence). The CDR3 DNA is TGCAGTGCTAGAGACCCTAGCGGGAGGGTCAGCTCCTACAATGAGCAGTTCTTC. Translated, it gives CSARDPSGRVSSYNEQFF.

This clonotype was seen only a few times. V gene TRBV10-1 combines with J gene TRBJ2-1, with 12 bases fitting TRBD2. The CDR3 consists of 15 residues. The germline gives CDR1 WNHNN, CDR2 SYGVQD (reference sequence). Trimming took 3 bases from V and 9 from J; bases not matched to a gene: 6. In DNA, the CDR3 is TGCGCCAGCAGTGACGCCCCGGGACTAGCGGGTGAGCAGTTCTTC. This translates into CASSDAPGLAGEQFF.

This clonotype was seen a few times. The chain is built from TRBV27 and TRBJ2-2, with TRBD1 identical over 11 bases. Germline CDR1 is MNHEY and CDR2 is SMNVEV (reference sequence). There are 13 residues in the CDR3. The V segment lost 8 bases and the J segment 4 bases; nucleotides outside the gene matches: 0. The CDR3, as DNA: TGTGCCAGCGGGACAGGGGGCACCGGGGAGCTGTTTTTT. It yields the protein CASGTGGTGELFF.

The chain couples TRBV15 to TRBJ1-5, with 7 bases fitting TRBD1. CDR3 size: 17 residues. Looked up from germline, CDR1 is LNHNV and CDR2 is YYDKDF (reference sequence). V shed 1 base and J 0 bases; nucleotides not matched to a gene: 6. CDR3 loop: CATSRVPDRVSNQPQHF. The DNA of the CDR3 is TGTGCCACCAGCAGAGTGCCAGACAGGGTTAGCAATCAGCCCCAGCATTTT.

This clonotype was recorded many times. The V and J genes are TRBV6-5 and TRBJ2-6, with D maybe TRBD1 (6 bases). Looked up from germline, CDR1 is MNHEY and CDR2 is SVGAGI. V was pared by 4 bases and J by 1 base, with 17 bases between. The CDR3 length is 18 residues. CDR3: CASSSPGTFYSGANVLTF. CDR3 sequence (DNA): TGTGCCAGCAGTTCACCCGGGACATTTTATTCTGGGGCCAACGTCCTGACTTTC.

The chain carries TRBV18 and TRBJ2-7; 7 nucleotides line up with TRBD1. CDR3 length: 15 amino acids. Germline loops: CDR1 KGHSH, CDR2 LQKENI. Trimming took 3 bases from V and 5 from J; bases not matched to a gene: 10. This chain's CDR3 is CASSPTTGSRHEQYF. Written as DNA, the CDR3 is TGTGCCAGCTCACCGACGACAGGGAGTAGACACGAGCAGTACTTC.

This sequence joins TRBV21-1 and TRBJ1-6; TRBD1 is the table's D call and was not checked against the DNA. TRBV21-1 is a known pseudogene. The CDR3 consists of 19 residues. The CDR3 loop is CASSSFAQYDYLDNSPLHF. The CDR3 nucleotides are TGTGCCAGCAGCAGTTTCGCCCAATACGACTATCTCGATAATTCACCCCTCCACTTT.

This clonotype was seen a few times. The V call is TRBV10-3, the J call TRBJ2-7; TRBD2 is a possible D gene (5 bases). Trimming pared 11 bases from V and 3 bases from J, leaving 11 bases between. Germline-derived CDR1 and CDR2 are ENHRY and SYGVKD. The CDR3 extends over 11 amino acids. As DNA, the CDR3 is TGTGCCTCCCGACGGGACTACGAGCAGTACTTC. Amino acids: CASRRDYEQYF.

The chain links TRBV5-1 to TRBJ1-1; TRBD1 might be the D (5 bases). Germline CDR1 SGHRS, CDR2 YFSETQ. The CDR3 extends over 14 amino acids. V shed 3 bases and J shed 2 bases, with 11 bases lying between them. This CDR3 reads CASSSQGANTEAFF. Written as DNA, the CDR3 is TGCGCCAGCAGCTCTCAGGGAGCAAACACTGAAGCTTTCTTT.

In its sample, this clonotype was seen many times. The chain couples TRBV20-1 to TRBJ2-1; 7 nucleotides line up with TRBD1. Germline V gene sequence: CDR1 DFQATT, CDR2 SNEGSKA (reference sequence). With 4 bases clipped from V and 2 bases from J, the junction kept 5 bases outside the gene matches. The CDR3 is 14 amino acids. CDR3 amino acids: CSAIQGIAYNEQFF. The CDR3 bases are TGCAGTGCTATACAGGGGATCGCCTACAATGAGCAGTTCTTC.

This clonotype was counted only a few times. The DNA for the CDR3 is TGTGCCAGCAGCCCTTCGAGGGCGGTTAGGGAGACCCAGTACTTC. It translates to CASSPSRAVRETQYF. The chain is built from TRBV7-9 and TRBJ2-5, with TRBD2 as a possible D gene (5 bases). This CDR3 region has 15 residues. V lost 5 bases to trimming and J lost 5 bases, with 18 bases between them. Germline V gene sequence: CDR1 SEHNR, CDR2 FQNEAQ (reference sequence).